This T cell receptor (beta chain) was identified in a study of blood T cells in healthy people across ages. General study points: The donors' CMV status was not determined, possibly confounding changes in expanded clonotypes.

PCR was performed a second time for about 7 to 12 cycles using a sample-barcoded 5' primer and a J-beta primer mix. TCRdb passed the 5' RACE reads through MiXCR, listing each CDR3 protein once. The sample comprises about 570,000 distinct CDR3 sequences, about 25% of which are singletons, and roughly 20% rests with the top ten. Details on this clonotype: The target antigen is unknown.

The V gene's germline CDR1 is MNHEY and CDR2 SVGEGT. The CDR3 extends over 15 amino acids. Every donor contributed roughly 10 milliliters of peripheral blood by blood draw. This TCR was recovered from a woman aged 70-85 years in good health. Sample: blood. The chain uses TRBV6-2 or TRBV6-3 and TRBJ2-5; 8 bases fit TRBD1. TRBJ2-7 explains the end of the DNA better; the J call may be wrong. CDR3 loop: CASNQIPGQDYEQYF. Written as DNA, the CDR3 is TGTGCCAGCAACCAAATTCCGGGACAGGACTACGAGCAGTACTTC.